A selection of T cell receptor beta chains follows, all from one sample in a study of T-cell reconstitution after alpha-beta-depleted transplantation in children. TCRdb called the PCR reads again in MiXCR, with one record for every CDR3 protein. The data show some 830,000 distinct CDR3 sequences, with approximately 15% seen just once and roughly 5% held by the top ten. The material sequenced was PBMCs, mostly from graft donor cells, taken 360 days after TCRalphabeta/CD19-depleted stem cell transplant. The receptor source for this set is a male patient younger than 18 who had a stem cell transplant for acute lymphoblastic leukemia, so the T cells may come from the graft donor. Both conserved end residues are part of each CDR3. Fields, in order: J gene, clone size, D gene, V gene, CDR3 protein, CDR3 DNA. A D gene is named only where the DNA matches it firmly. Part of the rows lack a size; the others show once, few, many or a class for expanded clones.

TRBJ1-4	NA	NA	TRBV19	CASDSREKLFF	TGTGCCAGTGACAGTAGGGAAAAACTGTTTTTT
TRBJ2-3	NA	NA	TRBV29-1	CSVMGDGDTQYF	TGCAGCGTTATGGGAGATGGTGATACGCAGTATTTT
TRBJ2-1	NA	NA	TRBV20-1	CSARVGPGSKIRGSYNEQFF	TGCAGTGCTAGAGTCGGTCCAGGATCAAAAATAAGGGGCTCCTACAATGAGCAGTTCTTC
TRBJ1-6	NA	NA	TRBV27	CASTSRALPTSPLHF	TGTGCCAGCACATCCAGGGCTCTCCCGACTTCACCCCTCCACTTT
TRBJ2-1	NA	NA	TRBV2	CASKTAGVDEQFF	TGTGCCAGCAAGACGGCCGGGGTCGATGAGCAGTTCTTC
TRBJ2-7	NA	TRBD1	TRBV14	CASSQERTGSGEQYF	TGTGCCAGCAGCCAAGAGAGGACAGGGAGTGGCGAGCAGTACTTC
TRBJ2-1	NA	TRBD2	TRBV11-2	CASRALAGASSYNEQFF	TGTGCCAGCAGGGCTCTAGCGGGAGCCTCCTCCTACAATGAGCAGTTCTTC
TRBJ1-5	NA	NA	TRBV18	CASSPREGGQPQHF	TGTGCCAGCTCACCGAGGGAGGGGGGTCAGCCCCAGCATTTT
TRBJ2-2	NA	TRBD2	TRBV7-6	CASSLVGTTLRGELFF	TGTGCCAGCAGCTTAGTCGGGACTACCCTACGAGGGGAGCTGTTTTTT
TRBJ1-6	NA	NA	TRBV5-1	CASSYTSGGLNSPLHF	TGCGCCAGCAGCTATACCTCGGGAGGACTTAATTCACCCCTCCACTTT
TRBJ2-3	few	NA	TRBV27	CASSLLPGWFGTDTQYF	TGTGCCAGCAGTTTGCTTCCAGGGTGGTTTGGTACAGATACGCAGTATTTT
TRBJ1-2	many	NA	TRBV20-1	CSARDPGRRNTDGYTF	TGCAGTGCTAGAGATCCCGGACGCAGGAATACTGATGGCTACACCTTC
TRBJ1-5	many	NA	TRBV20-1	CSASTDPGSQPQHF	TGCAGTGCTAGCACAGACCCGGGGAGTCAGCCCCAGCATTTT
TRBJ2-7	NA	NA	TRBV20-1	CSATSDTYEQYF	TGCAGTGCTACCTCGGACACCTACGAGCAGTACTTC
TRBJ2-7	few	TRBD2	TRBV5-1	CASSGGIAGGPYEQYF	TGCGCCAGCAGCGGAGGGATAGCGGGAGGGCCCTACGAGCAGTACTTC
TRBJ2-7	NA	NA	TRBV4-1	CASSQVGGLMYEQYF	TGCGCCAGCAGCCAAGTAGGGGGTCTCATGTACGAGCAGTACTTC
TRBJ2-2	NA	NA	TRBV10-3	CAISESSAGVTGELFF	TGTGCCATCAGTGAGTCCTCCGCAGGGGTCACCGGGGAGCTGTTTTTT
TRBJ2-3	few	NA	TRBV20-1	CSARAIAGPRADTQYF	TGCAGTGCTAGAGCAATTGCGGGACCGAGGGCAGATACGCAGTATTTT
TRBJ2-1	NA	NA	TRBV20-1	CSARDRGSRNEQFF	TGCAGTGCTAGAGATCGGGGGAGTAGGAATGAGCAGTTCTTC
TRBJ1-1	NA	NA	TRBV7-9	CAGGGGRRIGAFF	TGTGCCGGAGGGGGGGGCCGGAGGATCGGAGCTTTCTTT
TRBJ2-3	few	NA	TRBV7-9	CASTKGGVDTDTQYF	TGTGCCAGCACTAAAGGCGGGGTAGACACAGATACGCAGTATTTT
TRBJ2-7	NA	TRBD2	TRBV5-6	CASSAGTSFYEQYF	TGTGCCAGCAGCGCCGGGACTAGTTTTTACGAGCAGTACTTC
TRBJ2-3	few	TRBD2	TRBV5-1	CASSSGLAVQYTQYF	TGCGCCAGCAGCTCGGGACTAGCGGTACAGTATACGCAGTATTTT
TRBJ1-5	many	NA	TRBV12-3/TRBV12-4	CASRNSNQPQHF	TGTGCCAGCAGAAATAGCAATCAGCCCCAGCATTTT
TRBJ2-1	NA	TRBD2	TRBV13	CASSPSGLAGTVEQFF	TGTGCCAGCAGCCCCTCCGGACTAGCGGGAACAGTTGAGCAGTTCTTC
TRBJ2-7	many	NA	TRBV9	CASSVETRGEQYF	TGTGCCAGCAGCGTAGAAACGAGGGGCGAGCAGTACTTC
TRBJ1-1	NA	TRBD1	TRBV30	CAWSHGQDTEAFF	TGTGCCTGGTCCCATGGACAGGACACTGAAGCTTTCTTT
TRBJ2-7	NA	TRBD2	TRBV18	CASSRGLAGDLGEQYF	TGTGCCAGCTCACGGGGACTAGCGGGAGATTTGGGCGAGCAGTACTTC
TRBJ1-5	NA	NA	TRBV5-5	CASSLDGVNQPQHF	TGTGCCAGCAGCTTGGACGGAGTCAATCAGCCCCAGCATTTT
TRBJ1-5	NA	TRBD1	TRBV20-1	CSAWKRDRGQQPQHF	TGCAGTGCCTGGAAAAGGGACAGGGGGCAGCAGCCCCAGCATTTT